The T cell receptor beta chain described here comes from a study of cytomegalovirus exposure and HLA in healthy donors. Sequencing was performed with immunoSEQ multiplex PCR; in TCRdb, only in-frame clones are kept and a portion is missing. The repertoire includes 110,000 to 150,000 clones, approximately 90% of them detected once, and 0.69% sits in the top ten. CDR3 size: 15 residues. Germline V gene lookup returns CDR1 SGDLS and CDR2 YYNGEE. V shed 3 bases, J shed 8 bases, and the junction held 13 bases outside the gene matches. This clonotype was sampled from a man between 18 and 35 years old in good health and CMV-seronegative. Sequencing was done on a sample of PBMCs. The J gene is TRBJ1-2, the V gene TRBV9; 7 nucleotides line up with TRBD1. The CDR3 DNA follows: TGTGCCAGCAGCGAGGCGGGACAGACCTACCGGGGCTACACCTTC. It specifies CASSEAGQTYRGYTF. The whole variable domain, filled in from reference TRBV9 and TRBJ1-2, reads DSGVTQTPKHLITATGQRVTLRCSPRSGDLSVYWYQQSLDQGLQFLIQYYNGEERAKGNILERFSAQQFPDLHSELNLSSLELGDSALYFCASSEAGQTYRGYTFGSGTRLTVV.